These 24 T cell receptor beta chains came from one sample sequenced in a study of cytomegalovirus exposure and HLA in healthy donors. PCR primers comprised 60 Vbeta and 13 Jbeta primers. The protocol was immunoSEQ multiplex PCR, while the TCRdb copy is restricted to in-frame clones and leaves out a portion. The sample includes 100,000 or so clones, 79% of them seen just once. Sequenced input: PBMCs. These receptor sequences come from a female donor in good health and CMV-seropositive.

This sequence joins TRBV11-3 and TRBJ1-6, with 11 bases aligning to TRBD1. The V and J ends lost 5 bases and 1 base, in that order; junction bases with no gene match: 7. This CDR3 contains 18 residues. Per the germline V gene, CDR1 is SGHNT and CDR2 is YENEEA. The CDR3 sequence: CASSTGTGGRSYNSPLHF. In DNA form, the CDR3 reads TGTGCCAGCAGCACCGGGACAGGGGGTAGGTCCTATAATTCACCCCTCCACTTT.

This clone was picked up a small number of times. The gene calls are TRBV7-8 and TRBJ2-5; 7 bases line up with TRBD1. Germline CDR1 and CDR2: SGHVS and FQNEAQ. There are 16 residues in the CDR3. The J segment lost 4 bases and the V segment lost 1 base, leaving 9 bases of the junction unmatched. In nucleotides, the CDR3 is TGTGCCAGCAGCTTAGAGAGACAGGGTGTTTTAGAGACCCAGTACTTC. Amino acid sequence: CASSLERQGVLETQYF.

The chain joins TRBV19 to TRBJ1-6; the D gene is possibly TRBD1 (6 bases). This CDR3 has 15 residues. V lost 7 bases, J lost 9 bases, and 19 bases lay in between. CDR1 and CDR2 (germline): LNHDA, SQIVND (reference sequence). This CDR3 reads CASTPDSVSGSPLHF. The CDR3 region has the DNA TGTGCCAGTACTCCGGACAGCGTCAGTGGTTCACCCCTCCACTTT.

For the CDR3, the DNA is TGTGCCTGGAGTAGAGGATCTGACTATGGCTACACCTTC. It codes for CAWSRGSDYGYTF. The rearrangement links TRBV30 to TRBJ1-2; D remains ambiguous. The CDR3 loop spans 13 amino acids. The germline gives CDR1 GTSNPN, CDR2 SVGIG (reference sequence). Trimming shortened V by 2 bases and J by 3 bases, and 10 bases separated the two germline ends.

The rearrangement links TRBV15 to TRBJ1-2, with D perhaps TRBD1 (5 bases). The germline V and J ends were trimmed by 2 bases and 7 bases, with 17 bases remaining between them. Germline lookup yields CDR1 LNHNV and CDR2 YYDKDF (reference sequence). CDR3 length equals 15 residues. CDR3 nucleotides: TGTGCCACCAGCAGATTTGACAGCGAAGCGGGTGGCTACACCTTC. Translation: CATSRFDSEAGGYTF. Full variable domain (missing parts from reference TRBV15 and TRBJ1-2): DAMVIQNPRYQVTQFGKPVTLSCSQTLNHNVMYWYQQKSSQAPKLLFHYYDKDFNNEADTPDNFQSRRPNTSFCFLDIRSPGLGDTAMYLCATSRFDSEAGGYTFGSGTRLTVV.

This clone has just one count. V and J are TRBV6-6 and TRBJ2-3; 7 nucleotides agree with TRBD2. V shed 2 bases, J shed 2 bases, and the junction held 4 bases outside the gene matches. Germline V gives CDR1 MNHNY, CDR2 SVGAGI (reference sequence). The CDR3 is 15 amino acids. This CDR3 reads CASSYTSVITDTQYF. The DNA for the CDR3 is TGTGCCAGCAGTTACACTAGCGTCATCACAGATACGCAGTATTTT.

V gene TRBV7-2 combines with J gene TRBJ2-4; 9 bases map to TRBD2. The germline V gene has CDR1 SGHTA and CDR2 FQGNSA. This CDR3 contains 14 residues. The ends lost 4 bases at V and 6 bases at J; junction bases unmatched: 4. The CDR3 sequence is CASSSLAGRNIQYF. The CDR3 DNA is TGTGCCAGCAGCTCTCTAGCGGGGCGAAACATTCAGTACTTC.

The chain has TRBV4-3 and TRBJ2-1, with 12 bases fitting TRBD2. After removal of 3 bases from V and 2 bases from J, the junction contained 5 bases not matched to a gene. CDR1 and CDR2 (germline): LGHNA, YSLEER. The CDR3 totals 17 residues. As DNA, the CDR3 is TGCGCCAGCAGCCACGACGGACTAGCGGGGACCTACAATGAGCAGTTCTTC. This codes for CASSHDGLAGTYNEQFF.

Here the CDR3 DNA reads TGTGCCAGCAGTCCCAGGGAACCAACTAATGAAAAACTGTTTTTT. It translates to CASSPREPTNEKLFF. J is TRBJ1-4 and V is TRBV6-5; perhaps TRBD1 as D (5 bases). Germline loops: CDR1 MNHEY, CDR2 SVGAGI. The CDR3 runs to 15 residues. With 5 bases removed from V and 0 bases from J, the gap between germline ends came to 10 bases.

This sequence joins TRBV10-3 and TRBJ1-3; D is perhaps TRBD1 (6 bases). V lost 11 bases and J lost 3, with 14 bases in between. Germline CDR1 is ENHRY and CDR2 is SYGVKD. The CDR3 consists of 13 residues. CDR3 nucleotide sequence: TGTGCCGCCAGGGGTTCGCTTGGAAACACCATATATTTT. This encodes CAARGSLGNTIYF.

The chain carries TRBV27 and TRBJ2-5; possibly TRBD2 for D (5 bases). V was shortened by 3 bases and J by 5 bases, with 19 bases between the two germline ends. This CDR3 has 16 amino acids. The V gene's germline CDR1 is MNHEY and CDR2 SMNVEV (reference sequence). CDR3 sequence: CASSLAPPQDLETQYF. The CDR3 nucleotides are TGTGCCAGCAGTTTGGCCCCCCCGCAGGACTTGGAGACCCAGTACTTC.

This clone was seen a handful of times. This chain uses TRBV13 with TRBJ2-1; 14 bases map to TRBD2. Germline CDR1 and CDR2: PRHDT and FYEKMQ (reference sequence). V trimming: 4 bases; J trimming: 8 bases; junction bases outside the gene matches: 10. The CDR3 totals 17 residues. The DNA of the CDR3 is TGTGCCAGCAGCTACGGACTAGCGGGGGGTCTCGATGATGAGCAGTTCTTC. Residues: CASSYGLAGGLDDEQFF.

J is TRBJ2-7 and V is TRBV7-2; D is undetermined. The CDR3 is made up of 15 amino acids. Germline-derived CDR1 and CDR2 are SGHTA and FQGNSA. The V gene lost 1 base and the J gene lost 2 bases, with 12 bases spanning the gap. CDR3 region: CASSLDRGTTYEQYF. The CDR3 DNA sequence: TGTGCCAGCAGCTTAGATCGCGGTACCACCTACGAGCAGTACTTC.

The V and J genes are TRBV7-9 and TRBJ1-4; the D is unclear. This CDR3 is built from 15 residues. Trimming shortened V by 5 bases and J by 6 bases, and 16 bases separated the two germline ends. The germline V gene encodes CDR1 SEHNR and CDR2 FQNEAQ (reference sequence). The CDR3 DNA follows: TGTGCCAGCAGCCCTCAATTCGGGGTAGATGAAAAACTGTTTTTT. Its translation: CASSPQFGVDEKLFF.

This clone was seen a handful of times. The chain links TRBV19 to TRBJ1-3; a possible D gene is TRBD1 (5 bases). The CDR3 contains 18 residues. V lost 5 bases, J lost 1 base, and 21 bases lay in between. Germline CDR1 reads LNHDA; CDR2 reads SQIVND (reference sequence). The CDR3: CASSSRGAGTGSGNTIYF. CDR3 DNA: TGTGCCAGTAGTTCACGAGGAGCGGGGACGGGGTCTGGAAACACCATATATTTT.

The chain links TRBV7-9 to TRBJ2-7, with 10 bases matching TRBD1. This CDR3 has 14 amino acids. The ends lost 2 bases at V and 5 bases at J; junction bases unmatched: 3. Germline-derived CDR1 and CDR2 are SEHNR and FQNEAQ (reference sequence). The CDR3 nucleotides read TGTGCCAGCAGCTTAAGCGGGACAGGGGACGAGCAGTACTTC. Translation: CASSLSGTGDEQYF.

This clone was seen only once. This chain uses TRBV27 with TRBJ2-1; D may be TRBD2 (5 bases). The length of the CDR3 is 16 residues. Trimming left V 5 bases short and J 2 bases short, with 16 bases between. The germline V gene encodes CDR1 MNHEY and CDR2 SMNVEV (reference sequence). CDR3 sequence reads: CASSPWRIGAYNEQFF. The DNA of the CDR3 is TGTGCCAGCAGTCCATGGAGGATTGGGGCCTACAATGAGCAGTTCTTC.

In this sample, this clone turned up a few times. The J gene is TRBJ1-5, the V gene TRBV6-4, with D perhaps TRBD1 (6 bases). Germline CDR1 reads MRHNA; CDR2 reads SNTAGT. Trimming cost V 0 bases and J 2 bases, with 17 bases left between them. CDR3 length: 18 residues. For the CDR3, the DNA is TGTGCCAGCAGTGACTCGAAGGCAGGGGAGTACGGCAATCAGCCCCAGCATTTT. Translated: CASSDSKAGEYGNQPQHF.

This clone was seen a handful of times. The V gene is TRBV19, the J gene TRBJ2-5, with 10 bases fitting TRBD2. The length of the CDR3 is 18 residues. The junction had 16 bases not matched to a gene; V was cut back by 4 bases and J by 5 bases. Germline V gene lookup returns CDR1 LNHDA and CDR2 SQIVND (reference sequence). In DNA form, the CDR3 reads TGTGCCAGTAGTACACTTCTAGCGGGGGCAGCCAGGGAGGAGACCCAGTACTTC. Its protein is CASSTLLAGAAREETQYF. Based on the CDR3 plus reference TRBV19 and TRBJ2-5, the full variable domain is DGGITQSPKYLFRKEGQNVTLSCEQNLNHDAMYWYRQDPGQGLRLIYYSQIVNDFQKGDIAEGYSVSREKKESFPLTVTSAQKNPTAFYLCASSTLLAGAAREETQYFGPGTRLLVL.

The sample holds a few counts of this clone. The V and J genes are TRBV5-1 and TRBJ2-7; 13 bases are a match to TRBD2. This CDR3 region has 16 residues. With 0 bases clipped from V and 1 base from J, the junction kept 1 base outside the gene matches. Germline CDR1 SGHRS, CDR2 YFSETQ. For the CDR3, the DNA is TGCGCCAGCAGCTTGGGGGGACTAGCGGGATCCTACGAGCAGTACTTC. Amino acids: CASSLGGLAGSYEQYF.

The chain uses TRBV7-2 and TRBJ2-4, with D perhaps TRBD2 (6 bases). This CDR3 region has 17 residues. Germline values: CDR1 SGHTA, CDR2 FQGNSA. V was trimmed by 6 bases and J by 0 bases, leaving 18 bases between them. The CDR3 is CASSPRWAGLAKNIQYF. CDR3 in DNA: TGTGCCAGCAGTCCCCGGTGGGCGGGGCTAGCCAAAAACATTCAGTACTTC.

Worth noting for this clone: At one end, the junction sequence differs from germline, possibly due to a read error. This chain connects TRBV10-1 to TRBJ2-4; TRBD1 matches at 10 bases. This CDR3 is 15 amino acids long. CDR1 and CDR2 (germline): WNHNN, SYGVQD (reference sequence). CDR3 bases: TGCGCCAGCAGTGAGTCGACAGGGGGCAAAAACAGTCAGTACTTC. It is translated as CASSESTGGKNSQYF.

The chain joins TRBV7-8 to TRBJ2-7; 10 nucleotides align to TRBD1. Per the germline V gene, CDR1 is SGHVS and CDR2 is FQNEAQ. After removal of 2 bases from V and 5 bases from J, the junction contained 12 bases not matched to a gene. The CDR3 loop spans 17 amino acids. CDR3 DNA: TGTGCCAGCAGCTTATACACCCCGGGACAGGGGAACGACGAGCAGTACTTC. This sequence encodes CASSLYTPGQGNDEQYF.

The chain couples TRBV4-2 to TRBJ2-3; 9 bases align to TRBD2. CDR3 length: 17 residues. Per germline, CDR1 LGHNA and CDR2 YNFKEQ. V dropped 4 bases and J dropped 5; count of bases not matched to a gene: 13. The CDR3 DNA reads as TGTGCCAGCAGCCTTCGGGGGGCGGGGGGGCCTGAAGATACGCAGTATTTT. Amino acids: CASSLRGAGGPEDTQYF.